These 13 T cell receptor beta chains share one sample of origin, sequenced in a study of regulatory T cells in long-lasting Graves disease. Building the TCR beta libraries relied on iRepertoire HTBI primers, and CDR3 regions underwent Arm-PCR. TCRdb ran MiXCR on the multiplex PCR reads and lists one entry per CDR3 protein. The table lists some 450,000 distinct CDR3 sequences, 15% to 20% of them singletons. Time point indicated: newly diagnosed GD, antithyroid drugs for less than 3 months. PBMC RNA served as the TCR library source. Another study also made use of these data, one on T cells in Graves' hyperthyroidism and ophthalmopathy.

The specimen comprised peripheral blood mononuclear cells (PBMCs), sampled at new diagnosis, from a patient treated with antithyroid drugs. Receptor source: a woman in her thirties with Graves disease.

This clonotype was seen more than once but under ten times. The chain employs TRBV29-1 and TRBJ2-1; D gene ambiguous. The CDR3 has 13 residues. The V and J ends lost 0 bases and 8 bases respectively, with 11 bases between them. CDR1 SQVTM and CDR2 ANQGSEA come from the germline V gene. The CDR3 here is CSVEDLTHDEQFF. In DNA form, the CDR3 reads TGCAGCGTTGAAGATCTGACCCACGATGAGCAGTTCTTC.

This clonotype was recorded many times. This chain joins TRBV7-2 and TRBJ1-1, with D unclear. CDR3 length: 15 residues. In germline, CDR1 is SGHTA, CDR2 FQGNSA. V was clipped by 3 bases and J by 1 base, with 12 bases between them. CDR3: CASSFPGRTNTEAFF. The DNA for the CDR3 is TGTGCCAGCAGCTTCCCGGGGAGGACGAACACTGAAGCTTTCTTT.

This clonotype was picked up many times. This rearrangement joins TRBV10-3 to TRBJ2-5, with D tentatively TRBD2 (6 bases). The CDR3 length is 14 residues. In germline, CDR1 is ENHRY, CDR2 SYGVKD. V was pared by 10 bases and J by 8 bases, with 23 bases between. The CDR3 loop reads CATKEDSEGGTQYF. The CDR3 bases are TGTGCCACCAAGGAAGACAGCGAGGGAGGTACCCAGTACTTC.

This chain joins TRBV5-1 and TRBJ1-1, with 7 nucleotides matching TRBD1. CDR1 and CDR2 (germline): SGHRS, YFSETQ. The J segment lost 1 base and the V segment lost 4 bases, leaving 10 bases of the junction unmatched. The CDR3 consists of 16 residues. CDR3 nucleotide sequence: TGCGCCAGCAGCCTACGAGGACAGGAATCGAACACTGAAGCTTTCTTT. Residues: CASSLRGQESNTEAFF.

This clonotype was counted between two and nine times. The rearrangement uses TRBV6-1 and TRBJ1-2; D is unclear. The CDR3 covers 13 residues. Germline-derived CDR1 and CDR2 are MNHNS and SASEGT. The V gene lost 4 bases and the J gene lost 3 bases, with 9 bases spanning the gap. CDR3 sequence reads: CASSARPHYGYTF. The CDR3 DNA is TGTGCCAGCAGTGCCAGACCTCACTATGGCTACACCTTC.

This clonotype has a count of ten or more. The chain has TRBV18 and TRBJ2-3, with D maybe TRBD1 (5 bases). Germline loops: CDR1 KGHSH, CDR2 LQKENI. This CDR3 contains 16 residues. V was shortened by 3 bases and J by 0 bases, with 13 bases between the two germline ends. CDR3 sequence: CASSPSRQTSTDTQYF. In DNA, the CDR3 is TGTGCCAGCTCACCCTCCCGACAGACCAGCACAGATACGCAGTATTTT.

This clonotype was counted at least ten times. The chain has TRBV13 and TRBJ2-7; a possible D gene is TRBD2 (6 bases). V dropped 3 bases and J dropped 4 bases, with 16 bases sitting between them. The CDR3 covers 15 residues. Germline assignment: CDR1 PRHDT and CDR2 FYEKMQ (reference sequence). The CDR3 protein is CASSFRVAADYEQYF. Here the CDR3 DNA reads TGTGCCAGCAGCTTCAGAGTAGCGGCTGATTACGAGCAGTACTTC.

This clonotype has a handful of counts. This sequence joins TRBV7-8 and TRBJ2-1; tentative D call: TRBD1 (5 bases). This CDR3 comprises 13 residues. Germline CDR1 and CDR2: SGHVS and FQNEAQ. V shed 6 bases and J shed 10 bases, with 16 bases lying between them. CDR3 nucleotide sequence: TGTGCCAGCAGGACCCCTTACAAGGGGGAGCAGTTCTTC. Encoded protein: CASRTPYKGEQFF.

The table lists this clonotype with many counts. The chain uses TRBV7-9 and TRBJ2-7, with TRBD2 identical over 8 bases. Germline assignment: CDR1 SEHNR and CDR2 FQNEAQ (reference sequence). This CDR3 has 14 amino acids. After removal of 5 bases from V and 2 bases from J, the junction contained 5 bases not matched to a gene. The CDR3 region is CASSREGVTYEQYF. The CDR3 nucleotides read TGTGCCAGCAGCCGGGAGGGGGTTACCTACGAGCAGTACTTC.

There are a few counts of this clonotype. The rearrangement joins TRBV7-9 to TRBJ2-1; 7 positions match TRBD1. The CDR3 is 12 amino acids. V trimming: 10 bases; J trimming: 9 bases; junction bases outside the gene matches: 9. Germline V gene lookup returns CDR1 SEHNR and CDR2 FQNEAQ (reference sequence). CDR3 sequence reads: CATSTGMPEQFF. The CDR3 DNA is TGTGCCACCTCGACAGGGATGCCTGAGCAGTTCTTC.

This clonotype came up once. The CDR3 nucleotides are TGCAGTGCGCATAGCGGGAGTTATTGCGAGCAGTACTTC. Amino acids: CSAHSGSYCEQYF. This rearrangement joins TRBV20-1 to TRBJ2-7, with 9 positions matching TRBD2. V trimming: 6 bases; J trimming: 6 bases; junction bases outside the gene matches: 9. This CDR3 is 13 amino acids long. Per germline, CDR1 DFQATT and CDR2 SNEGSKA (reference sequence).

The rearrangement joins TRBV15 to TRBJ2-4; D call uncertain. The CDR3 sequence is 12 residues long. CDR1 is LNHNV and CDR2 is YYDKDF in the germline V gene (reference sequence). The V and J ends lost 0 bases and 12 bases respectively, with 9 bases between them. The CDR3 here is CATSRDLTPQYF. CDR3 bases: TGTGCCACCAGCAGAGATCTGACTCCTCAGTACTTC.

In its sample, this clonotype was seen a few times. V is TRBV12-3 or TRBV12-4 and J is TRBJ2-1; maybe TRBD2 (7 bases). V dropped 3 bases and J dropped 4 bases, with 13 bases sitting between them. This CDR3 is built from 15 residues. CDR3 coding DNA: TGTGCCAGCAGTTTCGGGGGGCCCCCTTACAATGAGCAGTTCTTC. As protein: CASSFGGPPYNEQFF.